The 27 T cell receptor beta chains given below trace back to one sample, sequenced in a study of patients and donors after allogeneic stem cell transplantation. TCRdb reprocessed the RT-PCR reads via MiXCR and lists one record per CDR3 protein. This table holds roughly 200,000 distinct CDR3 sequences, roughly 40% found once. Material: blood, either unsorted or a sorted T cell fraction (not recorded which). These receptors were taken from a human donor who was either an allogeneic HSCT recipient or a stem cell or donor lymphocyte infusion donor (not recorded which). It is not recorded whose cells these are; they may come from a transplant donor.

This chain uses TRBV12-3 or TRBV12-4 with TRBJ1-2, with unresolved D. The V gene lost 1 base and the J gene lost 5 bases, with 11 bases spanning the gap. The CDR3 runs 14 residues. CDR3 in amino acids: CASSLGEGPYGYTF. CDR3 bases: TGTGCCAGCAGTTTAGGGGAGGGTCCGTATGGCTACACCTTC.

This sequence joins TRBV5-1 and TRBJ1-1; D is ambiguous. The germline V gene has CDR1 SGHRS and CDR2 YFSETQ. The CDR3 is 13 amino acids. Trimming removed 1 base at V and 5 bases at J, with 9 bases between. The CDR3, as DNA: TGCGCCAGCAGCTTGCCGAGAGAAACTGAAGCTTTCTTT. Amino acid sequence: CASSLPRETEAFF. Combining the CDR3 with reference TRBV5-1 and TRBJ1-1 gives the whole variable domain KAGVTQTPRYLIKTRGQQVTLSCSPISGHRSVSWYQQTPGQGLQFLFEYFSETQRNKGNFPGRFSGRQFSNSRSEMNVSTLELGDSALYLCASSLPRETEAFFGQGTRLTVV.

The J gene is TRBJ1-5, the V gene TRBV6-5; 7 bases are a match to TRBD1. The germline V gene encodes CDR1 MNHEY and CDR2 SVGAGI. J lost 4 bases, V lost 6 bases, and 6 bases had no gene match. The CDR3 consists of 14 residues. This CDR3 reads CASSRDSPNQPQHF. The CDR3 nucleotides are TGTGCCAGCAGCCGGGACAGTCCAAATCAGCCCCAGCATTTT.

V and J are TRBV19 and TRBJ1-3, with D unclear. The length of the CDR3 is 15 residues. The V end was cut by 9 bases, the J end by 0 bases, with 15 bases between. The germline V gene has CDR1 LNHDA and CDR2 SQIVND (reference sequence). CDR3 bases: TGTGCCAGCACCTCCGCAGGCAGCTCTGGAAACACCATATATTTT. It is translated as CASTSAGSSGNTIYF.

This clonotype has more than one count but fewer than ten. This chain uses TRBV20-1 with TRBJ1-5; TRBD1 agrees at 8 bases. CDR1 is DFQATT, CDR2 SNEGSKA, per germline (reference sequence). V shed 3 bases and J 2 bases; nucleotides not matched to a gene: 3. This CDR3 is built from 14 residues. For the CDR3, the DNA is TGCAGTGCTAGTCAGACAGGGGGCAATCAGCCCCAGCATTTT. Protein product: CSASQTGGNQPQHF.

The chain couples TRBV4-2 to TRBJ2-2, with no clear D. Per the germline V gene, CDR1 is LGHNA and CDR2 is YNFKEQ. The CDR3 has 15 residues. V shed 3 bases and J shed 6 bases, with 14 bases lying between them. The CDR3 here is CASSHGPIEAGELFF. The CDR3 region has the DNA TGTGCCAGCAGCCACGGACCCATTGAGGCCGGGGAGCTGTTTTTT.

V gene TRBV7-8 combines with J gene TRBJ2-1, with 7 bases that match TRBD2. The V segment lost 6 bases and the J segment 1 base; nucleotides outside the gene matches: 6. The CDR3 covers 15 residues. Germline lookup yields CDR1 SGHVS and CDR2 FQNEAQ. For the CDR3, the DNA is TGTGCCAGCAGAGATCCGGGAGGTTCCTACAATGAGCAGTTCTTC. The encoded protein is CASRDPGGSYNEQFF.

The CDR3: CASSLSGRSYEQYF. In DNA form, the CDR3 reads TGTGCCAGCAGTTTGTCAGGGAGGTCCTACGAGCAGTACTTC. This chain uses TRBV12-3 or TRBV12-4 with TRBJ2-7, with D possibly being TRBD2 (6 bases). The CDR3 contains 14 residues. V lost 3 bases and J lost 1, with 10 bases in between.

The chain uses TRBV21-1 and TRBJ1-1; the listed D gene, TRBD1, was not tested against the DNA. TRBV21-1 is termed a pseudogene. The CDR3 runs 14 residues. The CDR3 coding sequence is TGTGCCAGCAGGATACAGGGGGCGCCCCGGGGAGCTTTCTTT. Translation: CASRIQGAPRGAFF.

J is TRBJ1-2 and V is TRBV9; D remains unclear. V lost 0 bases to trimming and J lost 8 bases, with 8 bases between them. CDR1 and CDR2 from the germline V gene are SGDLS and YYNGEE. This CDR3 has 12 amino acids. The CDR3 spells CASSVGALGYTF. DNA for the CDR3: TGTGCCAGCAGCGTAGGGGCACTGGGCTACACCTTC.

The CDR3 DNA reads TGCAGTGCTTTCGGAGGGAAGAGCTCCTACGAGCAGTACTTC. Protein product: CSAFGGKSSYEQYF. The genes are TRBV20-1 and TRBJ2-7; perhaps TRBD2 as D (6 bases). V lost 5 bases, J lost 0 bases, and 14 bases lay in between. The CDR3 covers 14 residues. Per germline, CDR1 DFQATT and CDR2 SNEGSKA (reference sequence).

This chain joins TRBV9 and TRBJ2-3; no definite D call. The ends were cut back, 2 bases at V and 4 bases at J, with 5 bases in the middle. The germline CDR1 and CDR2 sequences are SGDLS and YYNGEE. The CDR3 length is 12 residues. In DNA, the CDR3 is TGTGCCAGCAGCGTCAGCGCAGATACGCAGTATTTT. Encoded protein: CASSVSADTQYF.

This chain links TRBV28 with TRBJ1-2, with D tentatively TRBD1 (5 bases). Trimming stripped 1 base from V and 6 bases from J, with 18 bases between. Per germline, CDR1 MDHEN and CDR2 SYDVKM. The CDR3 is made up of 16 amino acids. The CDR3 DNA reads as TGTGCCAGCAGTTTATCATGGGGACGACAGCGGAATGGCTACACCTTC. Its translation is CASSLSWGRQRNGYTF.

The chain joins TRBV5-1 to TRBJ2-5; D uncertain. V shed 1 base and J shed 1 base, with 11 bases lying between them. This CDR3 comprises 15 residues. From germline, CDR1 is SGHRS and CDR2 YFSETQ. The CDR3 DNA sequence: TGCGCCAGCAGCTTGAAAGGAATGCTCCAAGAGACCCAGTACTTC. Translating gives CASSLKGMLQETQYF.

As DNA, the CDR3 is TGTGCCAGCAGCTTGGGGGACAATGAGCAGTTCTTC. Translated, it gives CASSLGDNEQFF. The chain carries TRBV7-2 and TRBJ2-1, with D perhaps TRBD1 or TRBD2 (5 bases each). V was shortened by 3 bases and J by 5 bases, with 5 bases between the two germline ends. Looked up from germline, CDR1 is SGHTA and CDR2 is FQGNSA. CDR3 size: 12 residues.

This clonotype has only a few counts. The gene calls are TRBV9 and TRBJ1-1; 8 positions agree with TRBD1. Germline trimming cut 0 bases from V and 3 bases from J; bases unmatched to any gene: 1. Per the germline V gene, CDR1 is SGDLS and CDR2 is YYNGEE. The CDR3 has 14 residues. In nucleotides, the CDR3 is TGTGCCAGCAGCGTAGGGGGACAGGACACTGAAGCTTTCTTT. Protein sequence: CASSVGGQDTEAFF.

This clonotype was observed once. Relative to the germline gene, one junction end is altered; a read error may explain this. This rearrangement joins TRBV5-1 to TRBJ2-3; D uncertain. Germline values: CDR1 SGHRS, CDR2 YFSETQ. The CDR3 runs 16 residues. CDR3 amino acids: CASSLAVGSNTDTQYF. The CDR3 bases are TGCGCTAGCAGCTTGGCCGTGGGGTCAAACACAGATACGCAGTATTTT.

Of note for this clonotype: One end of the junction does not line up with germline, which may come from a read error. The chain joins TRBV4-1 to TRBJ2-7; 10 nucleotides align to TRBD1. The CDR3 consists of 14 residues. Germline CDR1 reads MGHRA; CDR2 reads YSYEKL. CDR3 loop: CASSHPGQGSLADF. The CDR3 DNA reads TGCGCCAGCAGCCACCCGGGACAGGGGTCTCTCGCAGACTTC.

Of note for this clonotype: At one end, the junction sequence differs from germline, possibly due to a read error. The genes are TRBV12-3 or TRBV12-4 and TRBJ1-1; the D is unclear. The CDR3 has 10 residues. CDR3 DNA: TGTGCCGGCAGTGGTAGAGAAGCTTTCTTT. Encoded protein: CAGSGREAFF.

The J gene is TRBJ1-5, the V gene TRBV7-2; 9 nucleotides agree with TRBD1. J was trimmed by 7 bases and V by 4 bases; bases with no gene match: 8. The CDR3 has 15 residues. Germline assignment: CDR1 SGHTA and CDR2 FQGNSA. Written as DNA, the CDR3 is TGTGCCAGCAGCTCTGACAGGGGGACGTGGCAGCCCCAGCATTTT. It codes for CASSSDRGTWQPQHF.

The chain joins TRBV13 to TRBJ2-2, with no clear D. The germline V gene encodes CDR1 PRHDT and CDR2 FYEKMQ (reference sequence). V lost 4 bases, J lost 5 bases, and 14 bases lay in between. The CDR3 consists of 15 residues. In nucleotides, the CDR3 is TGTGCCAGCAGCTCCGACCCGGTAGGGACCGGGGAGCTGTTTTTT. Translated, it gives CASSSDPVGTGELFF.

The CDR3 coding sequence is TGTGCCAGCAGTGAACCCCGACAGGGAGTGGATTCACCCCTCCACTTT. It is translated as CASSEPRQGVDSPLHF. The J gene is TRBJ1-6, the V gene TRBV2; 7 positions match TRBD1. The CDR3 is made up of 16 amino acids. Germline V gives CDR1 SNHLY, CDR2 FYNNEI. The junction had 9 bases not matched to a gene; V was cut back by 2 bases and J by 8 bases.

The chain employs TRBV15 and TRBJ1-2, with 7 bases identical to TRBD1. This CDR3 is built from 15 residues. V was clipped by 0 bases and J by 4 bases; unmatched bases: 5. CDR1 LNHNV and CDR2 YYDKDF come from the germline V gene (reference sequence). CDR3 in amino acids: CATSRDEGAGYGYTF. CDR3 in DNA: TGTGCCACCAGCAGAGATGAGGGGGCGGGCTATGGCTACACCTTC.

The chain combines TRBV4-3 with TRBJ1-2; D is ambiguous. Trimming took off 0 bases at V and 5 bases at J, with 19 bases between the two ends. This CDR3 has 17 amino acids. CDR1 is LGHNA, CDR2 YSLEER, per germline. The CDR3 coding sequence is TGCGCCAGCAGCCAAGACCCCCGAGTGGTGAGTCATTATGGCTACACCTTC. The encoded protein is CASSQDPRVVSHYGYTF.

This clonotype showed up many times. The genes are TRBV28 and TRBJ1-1, with 8 bases aligning to TRBD1. V was clipped by 5 bases and J by 4 bases; unmatched bases: 6. Looked up from germline, CDR1 is MDHEN and CDR2 is SYDVKM. CDR3 length equals 14 residues. The CDR3 sequence is CASSTPGGGTEAFF. CDR3 coding DNA: TGTGCCAGCAGTACCCCAGGGGGCGGCACTGAAGCTTTCTTT.

The chain carries TRBV6-5 and TRBJ2-2; 9 bases agree with TRBD1. Per the germline V gene, CDR1 is MNHEY and CDR2 is SVGAGI. This CDR3 region has 15 residues. The ends lost 5 bases at V and 4 bases at J; junction bases unmatched: 5. CDR3 residues: CASSPRTGVTGELFF. As DNA, the CDR3 is TGTGCCAGCAGTCCAAGGACAGGGGTCACCGGGGAGCTGTTTTTT.

This clonotype has just a few counts. The chain is built from TRBV15 and TRBJ2-3; 9 bases are shared with TRBD2. The ends lost 3 bases at V and 1 base at J; junction bases unmatched: 5. Germline assignment: CDR1 LNHNV and CDR2 YYDKDF (reference sequence). The CDR3 spans 16 residues. CDR3 sequence reads: CATSSLTSGGTDTQYF. The CDR3 bases are TGTGCCACCAGCAGCCTGACTAGCGGAGGCACAGATACGCAGTATTTT.